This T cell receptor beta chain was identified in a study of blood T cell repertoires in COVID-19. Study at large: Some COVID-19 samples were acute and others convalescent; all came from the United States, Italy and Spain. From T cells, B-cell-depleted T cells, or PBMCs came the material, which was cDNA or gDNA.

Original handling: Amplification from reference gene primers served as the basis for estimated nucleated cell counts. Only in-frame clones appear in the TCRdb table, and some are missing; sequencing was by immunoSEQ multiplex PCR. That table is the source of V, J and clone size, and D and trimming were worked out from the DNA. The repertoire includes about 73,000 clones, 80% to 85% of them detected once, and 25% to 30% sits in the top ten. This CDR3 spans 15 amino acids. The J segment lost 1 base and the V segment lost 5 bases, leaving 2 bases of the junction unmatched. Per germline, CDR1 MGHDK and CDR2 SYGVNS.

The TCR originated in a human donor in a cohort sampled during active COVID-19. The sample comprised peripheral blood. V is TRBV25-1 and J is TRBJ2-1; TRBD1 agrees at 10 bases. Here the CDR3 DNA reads TGTGCCAGCAGTTGGGACAGGGGTTCCTACAATGAGCAGTTCTTC. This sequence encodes CASSWDRGSYNEQFF.